This T cell receptor beta chain was profiled in a study of cytomegalovirus exposure and HLA in healthy donors. As for the study in general: In a later analysis, the roughly 120 validation repertoires were reported to have used the same platform as the roughly 730 first-cohort repertoires. General study results and limits: Some TCR beta chains (over 150 of them) were listed as cytomegalovirus-associated. In vitro testing confirmed a few CMV-associated chains as specific for CMV antigens.

Assay used: immunoSEQ multiplex PCR; TCRdb lists only in-frame clones, some missing. The sample lists 150,000 to 180,000 clones; approximately 86% were seen once. Points on this clone: Its antigen remains unidentified.

J was trimmed by 5 bases and V by 8 bases; bases with no gene match: 7. CDR1 SNHLY and CDR2 FYNNEI come from the germline V gene. The CDR3 totals 13 residues. This sequence was found in a man between 18 and 35 years old in good health and CMV-seropositive. The sequencing sample was made of PBMCs. The chain joins TRBV2 to TRBJ1-1; 8 bases fit TRBD1. This chain's CDR3 is CASGLQGVTEAFF. CDR3 nucleotide sequence: TGTGCCAGCGGATTACAGGGGGTGACTGAAGCTTTCTTT.